The sample holds one count of the clone carrying this T cell receptor (beta chain). As yet, its antigen is unknown. The sample comes from a study of T-cell memory formation after mild COVID-19. In the study overall: Clusters of TCRs were largely donor specific.

Using its own MiXCR run on the 5' RACE reads, TCRdb lists one record per CDR3 protein. The repertoire consists of some 600,000 distinct CDR3 sequences, with about 18% occurring once and the leading ten covering around 8.1%. This CDR3 has 17 residues. Regarding the study as a whole: Clones which contracted sat mainly in CM and EM if CD4+, and in EMRA if CD8+.

The material sequenced was PBMCs or a T cell subset sorted from them (not recorded which). The TCR comes from an adult woman who had mild COVID-19 (a few samples of this study predate the infection). Cell type and time point are not known. The chain carries TRBV21-1 and TRBJ2-1; the DNA was not used to check the table's D call, TRBD1. TRBV21-1 is marked as a pseudogene. This CDR3 is CASSKRTAGATYNEQFF. The CDR3 bases are TGTGCCAGCAGCAAAAGGACAGCGGGAGCCACCTACAATGAGCAGTTCTTC.